This T cell receptor beta chain came from a study of T cells after yellow fever vaccination. CDR1 and CDR2 from the germline V gene are SEHNR and FQNEAQ (reference sequence). Trimming stripped 6 bases from V and 10 bases from J, with 16 bases between. This CDR3 has 13 amino acids. By 5'RACE template switching, TCR cDNA was produced, with a universal primer site and UMIs added in the process. TCRdb redid the calling of the 5' RACE reads with MiXCR, one entry per CDR3 protein. Found here are some 600,000 distinct CDR3 sequences, 17% of them singletons; the top ten hold roughly 17%. Study findings and constraints: Although the secondary response was weaker, it peaked faster, at day 5 versus 15. Abundant clonotypes (contaminants from the bulk population) could be present in FACS-sorted repertoires. Clonotypes found in both CD4 and CD8 compartments made up a small share.

This clonotype was seen at least ten times. Its antigen is not identified. The chain has TRBV7-9 and TRBJ2-1, with D unclear. This sequence originates from a man between 18 and 35 years old who received the YFV17D yellow fever vaccine. Sequenced here: PBMCs, sampled less than 6 days after the first yellow fever vaccination. In nucleotides, the CDR3 is TGTGCCAGCAGGCACAGTGCCGGTTTGGAGCAGTTCTTC. It translates to CASRHSAGLEQFF.